This T cell receptor (beta chain) was observed in a study of shared clonotypes between healthy human individuals. Researchers ran the assay at a deep level. Assay used: immunoSEQ multiplex PCR; TCRdb lists only in-frame clones, some missing. Among 1.5 million to 2.5 million clones listed, over 85% were seen once. Per the germline V gene, CDR1 is SGHAT and CDR2 is FQNNGV. This CDR3 spans 16 amino acids. The V end was cut by 5 bases, the J end by 0 bases, with 14 bases between. Terminally differentiated effector memory CD45RA+ cells were left out of the naive CD8 fraction, which was CD45RO-negative and positively selected for CCR7. Healthy HIV-negative adults without recent acute infections or vaccinations served as donors. Study-wide results and caveats: The generation probabilities recorded for non-shared clonotypes fell below those of clonotypes shared by all four donors. Donor clonotype sharing was expected to depend on sequencing depth.

A note on this clone: Its matching antigen is unknown.

The sample was naive CD8+ T cells sorted from blood. V is TRBV11-2 and J is TRBJ2-1; D may correspond to TRBD1 or TRBD2 (6 bases each). This receptor was taken from a man aged 18 to 30 in good health. CDR3 sequence reads: CASSPQRGLSYNEQFF. In DNA form, the CDR3 reads TGTGCCAGCAGCCCCCAACGGGGGCTCTCCTACAATGAGCAGTTCTTC.